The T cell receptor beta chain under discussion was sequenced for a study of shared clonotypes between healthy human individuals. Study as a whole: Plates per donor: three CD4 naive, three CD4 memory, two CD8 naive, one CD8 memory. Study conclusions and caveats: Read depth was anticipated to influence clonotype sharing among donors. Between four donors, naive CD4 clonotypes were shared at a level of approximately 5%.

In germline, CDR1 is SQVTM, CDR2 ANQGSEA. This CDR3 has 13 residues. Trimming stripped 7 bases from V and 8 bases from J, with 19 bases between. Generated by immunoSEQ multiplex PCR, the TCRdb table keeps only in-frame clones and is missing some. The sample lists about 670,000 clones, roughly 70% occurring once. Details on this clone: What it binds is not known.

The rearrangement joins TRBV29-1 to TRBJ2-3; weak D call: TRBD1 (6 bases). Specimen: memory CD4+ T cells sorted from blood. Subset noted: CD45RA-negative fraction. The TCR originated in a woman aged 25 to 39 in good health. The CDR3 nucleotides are TGCAGCGCAGGGGCAGTAGGCAGGCCTACGCAGTATTTT. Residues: CSAGAVGRPTQYF.